This T cell receptor beta chain appears in the sequencing data of a study of response to subunit inactivated influenza vaccine. TCRdb used MiXCR to reprocess the RT-PCR reads, holding one entry per CDR3 protein. This table has roughly 700,000 distinct CDR3 sequences, around 16% appearing once. Of note for this clonotype: Its specificity is not known.

Notes on the study in general: Each seasonal influenza vaccination, the authors suggested, recruits few new T cells.

The origin of this receptor is a man in his forties or fifties who received an inactivated influenza vaccine. The specimen was PBMCs from blood, collected 11 to 12 days after vaccination.

CDR3 region: CASSFLGAPNTGELFF. CDR3 nucleotides: TGCGCCAGCAGCTTCTTAGGGGCCCCGAACACCGGGGAGCTGTTTTTT. This chain connects TRBV5-1 to TRBJ2-2; weak D call: TRBD1 (5 bases). V gave up 2 bases and J gave up 0 bases, with 11 bases separating them. The CDR3 contains 16 residues. Germline V gene lookup returns CDR1 SGHRS and CDR2 YFSETQ.